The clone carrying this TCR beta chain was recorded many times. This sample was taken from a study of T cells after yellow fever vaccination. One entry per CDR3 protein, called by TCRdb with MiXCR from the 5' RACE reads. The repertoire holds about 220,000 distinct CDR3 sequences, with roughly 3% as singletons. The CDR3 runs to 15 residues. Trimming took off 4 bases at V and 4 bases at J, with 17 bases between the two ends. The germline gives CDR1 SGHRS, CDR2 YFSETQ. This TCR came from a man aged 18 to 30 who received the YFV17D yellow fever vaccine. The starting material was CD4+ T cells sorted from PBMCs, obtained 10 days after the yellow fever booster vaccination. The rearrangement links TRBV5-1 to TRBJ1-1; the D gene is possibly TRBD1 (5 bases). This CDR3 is CASSVEGRVGTEAFF. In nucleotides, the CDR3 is TGCGCCAGCAGCGTCGAGGGCAGGGTGGGCACTGAAGCTTTCTTT.